Shown below are 3 T cell receptor beta chains from a single sample sequenced in a study of blood T cell repertoires in COVID-19. Sequenced by immunoSEQ multiplex PCR; TCRdb stores in-frame clones only, minus some. The sample yields around 250,000 clones, roughly 88% seen once. Sequenced: PBMCs or T cells enriched from blood (not recorded which). These receptors all come from a woman in her forties or fifties who had recovered from COVID-19.

This clone appeared a few times. This chain connects TRBV19 to TRBJ2-1, with 7 nucleotides matching TRBD1. From germline, CDR1 is LNHDA and CDR2 SQIVND (reference sequence). The CDR3 has 14 residues. J lost 2 bases, V lost 7 bases, and 5 bases had no gene match. The CDR3 here is CASNEQGAYNEQFF. The CDR3 DNA follows: TGTGCCAGTAATGAGCAGGGGGCCTACAATGAGCAGTTCTTC.

The V and J genes are TRBV28 and TRBJ1-2; the D gene is possibly TRBD1 (5 bases). V lost 2 bases and J lost 0, with 7 bases in between. Germline V gene data show CDR1 as MDHEN and CDR2 as SYDVKM. The CDR3 runs 14 residues. The CDR3 sequence is CASSLQGPNYGYTF. The CDR3 region has the DNA TGTGCCAGCAGTTTACAGGGCCCTAACTATGGCTACACCTTC.

This clone was counted a single time. The J gene is TRBJ1-1, the V gene TRBV7-2; 9 bases map to TRBD1. Germline V gene data show CDR1 as SGHTA and CDR2 as FQGNSA. With V trimmed by 3 bases and J by 7 bases, 3 bases remained unmatched. The CDR3 spans 13 residues. Here the CDR3 reads CASSFGQGLEAFF. CDR3 nucleotide sequence: TGTGCCAGCAGCTTTGGACAGGGGCTTGAAGCTTTCTTT.